The 25 T cell receptor beta chains given below trace back to one sample, sequenced in a study of cytomegalovirus exposure and HLA in healthy donors. PCR was performed using 60 Vbeta and 13 Jbeta primers. Clones were read by immunoSEQ multiplex PCR, and TCRdb kept only the in-frame ones, dropping some. The data hold around 180,000 clones, with 84% observed a single time. Sequenced material: PBMCs. The receptors shown here come from a girl aged 5-17 years in good health and CMV-seropositive.

The chain has TRBV7-3 and TRBJ2-1, with a weak D call TRBD2 (6 bases). The CDR3 sequence is 14 residues long. V was trimmed by 5 bases and J by 6 bases, leaving 14 bases between them. Germline-derived CDR1 and CDR2 are SGHTA and FQGTGA. The CDR3 protein is CASSPQTSSNEQFF. The CDR3 DNA follows: TGTGCCAGCAGCCCCCAGACTAGTTCCAATGAGCAGTTCTTC.

The chain's CDR3 is CASSVLDGGADEQFF. CDR3 sequence (DNA): TGTGCCAGCAGTGTTCTCGACGGGGGGGCGGATGAGCAGTTCTTC. The chain links TRBV6-1 to TRBJ2-1; 8 nucleotides agree with TRBD2. The V and J ends lost 4 bases and 8 bases, in that order; junction bases with no gene match: 10. This CDR3 has 15 residues. Germline values: CDR1 MNHNS, CDR2 SASEGT.

The chain couples TRBV25-1 to TRBJ2-1, with 14 positions matching TRBD2. The CDR3 consists of 16 residues. CDR1 MGHDK and CDR2 SYGVNS come from the germline V gene. V shed 3 bases, J shed 7 bases, and the junction held 5 bases outside the gene matches. This chain's CDR3 is CASSDTGLAGVNEQFF. The CDR3 nucleotides are TGTGCCAGCAGTGATACGGGACTAGCGGGGGTGAATGAGCAGTTCTTC.

This chain uses TRBV29-1 with TRBJ2-5; tentative D call: TRBD2 (5 bases). The J call may be in error: the DNA end matches TRBJ2-7 better. Germline V gene lookup returns CDR1 SQVTM and CDR2 ANQGSEA. The CDR3 runs 11 residues. The CDR3 DNA is TGCAGCGGGGCGGGCTCCTACGAGCAGTACTTC. Its protein is CSGAGSYEQYF.

V and J are TRBV5-4 and TRBJ2-7, with a tentative D call TRBD1 (6 bases). Germline V gene lookup returns CDR1 SGHNT and CDR2 YYREEE (reference sequence). The ends were cut back, 5 bases at V and 0 bases at J, with 9 bases in the middle. CDR3 length: 13 amino acids. In DNA form, the CDR3 reads TGTGCCAGCAGTACAGGGACCTCCTACGAGCAGTACTTC. Its protein product is CASSTGTSYEQYF.

This clone was found a few times. V is TRBV5-5 and J is TRBJ1-1, with TRBD1 identical over 8 bases. The CDR3 has 15 amino acids. The J segment lost 2 bases and the V segment lost 3 bases, leaving 6 bases of the junction unmatched. The germline V gene has CDR1 SGHKS and CDR2 YYEKEE (reference sequence). Here the CDR3 reads CASSWDGQGNTEAFF. The CDR3 region has the DNA TGTGCCAGCAGCTGGGACGGACAGGGAAACACTGAAGCTTTCTTT.

The rearrangement links TRBV2 to TRBJ1-1; no definite D call. Germline assignment: CDR1 SNHLY and CDR2 FYNNEI. Trimming shortened V by 8 bases and J by 11 bases, and 18 bases separated the two germline ends. This CDR3 is 12 amino acids long. CDR3 in DNA: TGTGCCAGCGATACCCCTCCTGACAAGGCTTTCTTT. This encodes CASDTPPDKAFF.

The chain uses TRBV28 and TRBJ1-2; the D is unclear. This CDR3 is built from 11 residues. Germline lookup yields CDR1 MDHEN and CDR2 SYDVKM. V was cut by 6 bases and J by 6 bases, with 8 bases left in between. The CDR3, as DNA: TGTGCCAGCAGCCCCAGCGATGGCTACACCTTC. Its protein product is CASSPSDGYTF.

The gene calls are TRBV7-8 and TRBJ2-7; tentatively, D is TRBD2 (5 bases). Trimming removed 5 bases from V and 0 bases from J, with 11 bases in between. The CDR3 extends over 14 amino acids. CDR1 is SGHVS, CDR2 FQNEAQ, per germline. The CDR3 is CASSVKGSSYEQYF. CDR3 coding DNA: TGTGCCAGCAGCGTAAAAGGGAGCTCCTACGAGCAGTACTTC. The full variable domain, completed using reference TRBV7-8 and TRBJ2-7, is GAGVSQSPRYKVAKRGQDVALRCDPISGHVSLFWYQQALGQGPEFLTYFQNEAQLDKSGLPSDRFFAERPEGSVSTLKIQRTQQEDSAVYLCASSVKGSSYEQYFGPGTRLTVT.

The V call is TRBV11-2, the J call TRBJ2-1, with 8 positions matching TRBD2. The CDR3 length is 14 residues. Germline CDR1 reads SGHAT; CDR2 reads FQNNGV. V lost 5 bases to trimming and J lost 9 bases; unmatched junction nucleotides: 9. The CDR3 DNA follows: TGTGCCAGCAGCGCACTCAGGGCGGGGGGTGAGCAGTTCTTC. Protein: CASSALRAGGEQFF.

This clone was observed a few times. V and J are TRBV7-8 and TRBJ1-1; 7 nucleotides agree with TRBD1. Germline CDR1 and CDR2: SGHVS and FQNEAQ. Germline trimming cut 3 bases from V and 2 bases from J; bases unmatched to any gene: 3. The CDR3 is 14 residues long. CDR3 sequence reads: CASSFRDSNTEAFF. Written as DNA, the CDR3 is TGTGCCAGCAGCTTCCGGGACAGTAACACTGAAGCTTTCTTT.

The V gene is TRBV14, the J gene TRBJ1-4; D might be TRBD1 (5 bases). The germline V gene has CDR1 SGHDN and CDR2 FVKESK. The ends were cut back, 2 bases at V and 8 bases at J, with 15 bases in the middle. The length of the CDR3 is 15 residues. This chain's CDR3 is CASSQIRGSGEKLFF. The CDR3 nucleotides read TGTGCCAGCAGCCAAATTAGGGGTAGCGGCGAAAAACTGTTTTTT.

The chain recombines TRBV4-2 with TRBJ1-2; 11 nucleotides match TRBD1. Per the germline V gene, CDR1 is LGHNA and CDR2 is YNFKEQ. The CDR3 covers 19 residues. The trim removed 3 bases at V and 4 bases at J, leaving 16 bases unmatched. CDR3 residues: CASSQGTGTGGTLGYGYTF. CDR3 nucleotides: TGTGCCAGCAGCCAGGGGACCGGGACAGGGGGAACTTTAGGCTATGGCTACACCTTC.

This chain connects TRBV4-1 to TRBJ2-3; TRBD2 might be the D (5 bases). CDR1 is MGHRA and CDR2 is YSYEKL in the germline V gene. V lost 1 base and J 4 bases, leaving 6 bases between the germline ends. The CDR3 sequence is 13 residues long. CDR3 nucleotides: TGCGCCAGCAGCCAAGCGGGATCAGATACGCAGTATTTT. It encodes CASSQAGSDTQYF.

The V and J genes are TRBV28 and TRBJ1-2; TRBD1 matches 8 bases. CDR1 is MDHEN and CDR2 is SYDVKM in the germline V gene. The CDR3 consists of 19 residues. V was clipped by 0 bases and J by 2 bases; unmatched bases: 14. CDR3 residues: CASSLWAGGQTLSNYGYTF. The CDR3, as DNA: TGTGCCAGCAGTTTATGGGCAGGGGGCCAAACTCTTTCAAACTATGGCTACACCTTC.

This chain uses TRBV9 with TRBJ2-1; TRBD2 matches 10 bases. V gave up 4 bases and J gave up 6 bases; unmatched junction bases: 10. This CDR3 is 16 amino acids long. Germline V gene lookup returns CDR1 SGDLS and CDR2 YYNGEE. In nucleotides, the CDR3 is TGTGCCAGCAGCAAAAATCCGGGACTAGCGCCCAATGAGCAGTTCTTC. Protein sequence: CASSKNPGLAPNEQFF.

The gene calls are TRBV6-1 and TRBJ2-5; perhaps TRBD2 as D (6 bases). Germline V gene data show CDR1 as MNHNS and CDR2 as SASEGT. The CDR3 contains 15 residues. Trimming took off 4 bases at V and 2 bases at J, with 14 bases between the two ends. The CDR3 loop is CASSAFGGKQETQYF. For the CDR3, the DNA is TGTGCCAGCAGTGCCTTCGGGGGAAAACAAGAGACCCAGTACTTC.

The chain recombines TRBV9 with TRBJ2-5, with 7 bases that match TRBD1. Germline trimming cut 0 bases from V and 9 bases from J; bases unmatched to any gene: 8. Germline values: CDR1 SGDLS, CDR2 YYNGEE. The CDR3 has 14 residues. CDR3 loop: CASSVADDRVSQYF. The CDR3, as DNA: TGTGCCAGCAGCGTAGCCGACGACAGGGTATCCCAGTACTTC. Full variable domain (missing parts from reference TRBV9 and TRBJ2-5): DSGVTQTPKHLITATGQRVTLRCSPRSGDLSVYWYQQSLDQGLQFLIQYYNGEERAKGNILERFSAQQFPDLHSELNLSSLELGDSALYFCASSVADDRVSQYFGPGTRLLVL.

The chain uses TRBV5-6 and TRBJ1-1; 10 bases are a match to TRBD1. V trimming: 5 bases; J trimming: 6 bases; junction bases outside the gene matches: 7. The germline V gene encodes CDR1 SGHDT and CDR2 YYEEEE. The CDR3 extends over 14 amino acids. CDR3 DNA sequence: TGTGCCAGCAGGCAAGACAGGGGGCTCTCTGAAGCTTTCTTT. It translates to CASRQDRGLSEAFF.

Written as DNA, the CDR3 is TGTGCCAGCAGTGAGGGGGGAATGTGGACCGGGGAGCTGTTTTTT. Protein sequence: CASSEGGMWTGELFF. This chain uses TRBV2 with TRBJ2-2; D perhaps matches TRBD2 (6 bases). CDR1 is SNHLY and CDR2 is FYNNEI in the germline V gene. This CDR3 spans 15 amino acids. With 3 bases removed from V and 5 bases from J, the gap between germline ends came to 13 bases.

This chain links TRBV11-1 with TRBJ2-5; D possibly corresponds to TRBD2 (5 bases). V was cut by 4 bases and J by 2 bases, with 11 bases left in between. The CDR3 contains 14 residues. In germline, CDR1 is SGHAT, CDR2 FQDESV (reference sequence). The chain's CDR3 is CASSSTGVQETQYF. The CDR3 DNA sequence: TGTGCCAGCAGCTCCACCGGGGTACAAGAGACCCAGTACTTC.

The chain couples TRBV7-9 to TRBJ1-1; D remains unclear. CDR3 size: 9 residues. Deletions cut 3 bases from V and 11 bases from J, with 4 bases between. Germline CDR1 reads SEHNR; CDR2 reads FQNEAQ (reference sequence). The CDR3 reads CASSFLAFF. CDR3 in DNA: TGTGCCAGCAGCTTCCTTGCTTTCTTT.

This chain uses TRBV5-1 with TRBJ1-1; no clear D gene. This CDR3 spans 15 amino acids. V was clipped by 0 bases and J by 4 bases, with 13 bases between them. Germline CDR1 SGHRS, CDR2 YFSETQ. CDR3 in amino acids: CASSLGQAATTEAFF. The CDR3 coding sequence is TGCGCCAGCAGCTTGGGGCAGGCTGCGACCACTGAAGCTTTCTTT.

This chain connects TRBV11-3 to TRBJ1-6, with D possibly being TRBD1 (5 bases). This CDR3 has 15 residues. Germline CDR1 SGHNT, CDR2 YENEEA. Trimming took 5 bases from V and 6 from J, leaving 14 bases between them. This CDR3 reads CASSRGAGRNSPLHF. In nucleotides, the CDR3 is TGTGCCAGCAGCCGCGGGGCGGGGCGTAATTCACCCCTCCACTTT.

This clone has just one count. This chain connects TRBV5-4 to TRBJ2-3, with 15 bases identical to TRBD2. The ends lost 4 bases at V and 7 bases at J; junction bases unmatched: 7. The CDR3 consists of 16 residues. The germline V gene encodes CDR1 SGHNT and CDR2 YYREEE (reference sequence). CDR3 sequence reads: CASSTWTSGGVNTQYF. CDR3 nucleotides: TGTGCCAGCAGCACCTGGACTAGCGGGGGGGTTAATACGCAGTATTTT.